This TCR beta chain was recorded in a study of T cells and copy number aberrations in small-cell lung cancer (dated by TCRdb to about 2021). Background on the whole study: TCR repertoire sequencing was paired with whole-exome sequencing of the same tumor regions to relate T cell metrics to mutations and copy number aberrations. Tumor TCR data were available for about 18 patients, and 11 to 15 patients had TCR data from both tumor and normal tissue.

The donors were limited-stage small-cell lung cancer patients whose surgical resection took place in Hangzhou, China, between the late 2000s and the early 2020s. All donors were treated with upfront surgery without preoperative chemotherapy or radiotherapy, and immunotherapy was not given to any donor before or after surgery. All 19 patients in the sequenced cohort were smokers or heavy second-hand smokers. To represent spatial heterogeneity of the primary tumors, three regions were collected from each tumor FFPE block using a grid approach. Tumor regions were macrodissected to enrich malignant cells, and selection was limited to regions expected to yield at least 150 ng DNA. The study used multi-region TCR-beta sequencing of resected limited-stage small-cell lung cancers together with tumor-adjacent lung tissue to characterize T cell repertoire heterogeneity. The AllPrep DNA/RNA FFPE Kit (Qiagen) was used to extract genomic DNA from the FFPE tissue.

Using multiplexed V- and J-gene primers, the immunoSEQ hsTCRB Kit amplified TCR-beta CDR3 regions from genomic DNA. Unique DNA barcodes were added in a second PCR, and samples were pooled together with a negative and a positive control. Sequencing of the pooled TCR-beta libraries was performed on an Illumina MiSeq using a 150-cycle paired-end protocol. The study's processing was this. Raw sequencing data were processed by Adaptive Biotechnologies into a report containing normalized, annotated TCR-beta repertoires. T-cell density was calculated by normalizing TCR-beta templates to usable DNA, with usable DNA estimated through amplification of housekeeping genes. Clonality was defined as 1 minus Pielou's evenness, while richness was a count of unique rearrangements. Three measures quantified intratumor TCR heterogeneity between regions: the Jaccard index, the Morisita overlap index, and the proportion of shared top-20 clonotypes. TCRdb retrieved this table from immuneACCESS and kept in-frame rearrangements only. Not all clones are present; in checked studies, unresolved V genes account for under half, and no reason is known for the remainder. D and trimming come from the DNA, and the V and J calls and clone size come from that table. The sample contains over 800 clones, around 94% of them found a single time. The top ten constitute 2% to 2.5% of the sample.

About this clone: It has no known antigen specificity. There are no base qualities to consult, and no much larger clone falls within one base.

Broader findings and caveats from the paper: Every specimen was formalin-fixed paraffin-embedded tissue, a material known to introduce sequencing artifacts. The study was limited by a small sample size because surgical resection is uncommon in small-cell lung cancer, and validation of the findings is required. Tumors had lower T-cell density, richness and clonality than adjacent lung tissue, though the difference in density was not significant. Tumor T-cell density, richness and clonality were negatively correlated with higher copy number aberration burden. The TCR repertoire varied greatly across regions, with roughly 79.9-97.7% of clones confined to one region, an overlap lower than in localized NSCLC.

Trimming takes 11 bases off V and 7 bases off J; junction bases not matched to a gene: 14. The CDR3 spans 14 residues, from the cysteine through the phenylalanine. Only the CDR3 portion is preserved as DNA: 42 bases, with reading frame beginning at the first base. From the germline V gene, CDR1 is ENHRY and CDR2 is SYGVKD. The sequence is built from TRBV10-3 and TRBJ2-1, with TRBD2 matching 7 junction bases. This TCR derives from a woman in her forties or fifties with small cell lung cancer. Sequenced sample: tumor tissue. The nucleotide sequence reads as follows: TGTGCCGCTTCAGGGAGGGACTTATCGAATGAGCAGTTCTTC. Its translation reads: CAASGRDLSNEQFF.